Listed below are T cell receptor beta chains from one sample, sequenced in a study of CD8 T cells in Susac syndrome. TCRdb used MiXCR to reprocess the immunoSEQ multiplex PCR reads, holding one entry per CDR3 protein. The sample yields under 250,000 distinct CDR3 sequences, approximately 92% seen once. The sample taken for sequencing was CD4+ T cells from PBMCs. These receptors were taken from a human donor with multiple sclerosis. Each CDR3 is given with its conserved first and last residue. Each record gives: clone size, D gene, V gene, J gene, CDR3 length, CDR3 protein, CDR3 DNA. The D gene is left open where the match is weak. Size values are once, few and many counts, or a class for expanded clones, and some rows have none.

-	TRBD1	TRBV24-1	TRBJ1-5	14	CATSEGQWNQPQHF	TGTGCCACCAGTGAGGGACAGTGGAATCAGCCCCAGCATTTT
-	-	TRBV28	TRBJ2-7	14	CASSFPRFPYEQYF	TGTGCCAGCAGTTTCCCCAGGTTCCCCTACGAGCAGTACTTC
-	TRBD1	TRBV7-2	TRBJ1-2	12	CASSVQGNGYTF	TGTGCCAGCAGCGTACAGGGGAATGGCTACACCTTC
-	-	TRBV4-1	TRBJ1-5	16	CASSQEQGVFYQPQHF	TGCGCCAGCAGCCAAGAACAAGGGGTCTTTTATCAGCCCCAGCATTTT
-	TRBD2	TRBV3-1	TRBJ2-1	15	CASILAGGHYNEQFF	TGTGCCAGCATCCTAGCGGGGGGGCACTACAATGAGCAGTTCTTC
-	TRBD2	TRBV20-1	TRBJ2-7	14	CSARRLAGPPEQYF	TGCAGTGCTAGAAGACTAGCGGGGCCGCCCGAGCAGTACTTC
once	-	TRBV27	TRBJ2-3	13	CATLPLSADTQYF	TGTGCCACCTTGCCTTTAAGCGCAGATACGCAGTATTTT
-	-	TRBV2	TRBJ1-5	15	CASSPQPNSNQPQHF	TGTGCCAGCAGCCCGCAACCGAATAGCAATCAGCCCCAGCATTTT
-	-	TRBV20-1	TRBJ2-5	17	CSARKIGRRLTGETQYF	TGCAGTGCTCGTAAGATAGGGCGCCGACTCACAGGCGAGACCCAGTACTTC
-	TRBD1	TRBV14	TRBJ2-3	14	CASSQAGTGRPLEF	TGTGCCAGCAGCCAAGCCGGGACAGGGAGACCCCTGGAGTTT
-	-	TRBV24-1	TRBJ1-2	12	CATSDRDSGYTF	TGTGCCACCAGTGACAGGGATTCAGGCTACACCTTC
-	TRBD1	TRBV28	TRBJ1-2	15	CATLPTDRVNYGYTF	TGTGCCACCCTTCCGACCGACAGGGTTAACTATGGCTACACCTTC
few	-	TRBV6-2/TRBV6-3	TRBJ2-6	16	CASSFRGSSGANVLTF	TGTGCCAGCAGTTTCCGGGGGAGCTCTGGGGCCAACGTCCTGACTTTC
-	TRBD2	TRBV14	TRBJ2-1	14	CASSQAGGHNEQFF	TGTGCCAGCAGCCAAGCGGGGGGGCACAATGAGCAGTTCTTC
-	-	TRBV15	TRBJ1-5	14	CATSRDRINQPQHF	TGTGCCACCAGCAGAGATAGGATAAATCAGCCCCAGCATTTT
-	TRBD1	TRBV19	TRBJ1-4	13	CASRQGWDEKLFF	TGTGCCAGTCGACAGGGGTGGGATGAAAAACTGTTTTTT
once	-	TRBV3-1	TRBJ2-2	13	CASSQVSTGELFF	TGTGCCAGCAGCCAAGTCAGCACCGGGGAGCTGTTTTTT
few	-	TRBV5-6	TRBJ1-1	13	CASSLGRGTEAFF	TGTGCCAGCAGCTTGGGCAGGGGCACTGAAGCTTTCTTT
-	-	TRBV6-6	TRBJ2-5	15	CASSYSVGPKETQYF	TGTGCCAGCAGTTACTCGGTGGGACCAAAAGAGACCCAGTACTTC
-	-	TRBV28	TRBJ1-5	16	CATRSGAKGYNQPQHF	TGTGCCACCCGGAGTGGGGCGAAAGGGTACAATCAGCCCCAGCATTTT
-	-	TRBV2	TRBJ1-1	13	CASSEFWVREAFF	TGTGCCAGCAGTGAATTTTGGGTCAGGGAAGCTTTCTTT
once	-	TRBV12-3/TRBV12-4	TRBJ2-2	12	CASRKGSGELFF	TGTGCCAGCCGTAAGGGTTCCGGGGAGCTGTTTTTT
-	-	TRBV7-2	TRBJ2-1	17	CASSRPDLALSYNEQFF	TGTGCCAGCAGCCGACCAGATTTAGCGCTCTCCTACAATGAGCAGTTCTTC
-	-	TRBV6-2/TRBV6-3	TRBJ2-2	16	CASSYRGTSGTGELFF	TGTGCCAGCAGTTATCGGGGGACCTCGGGGACCGGGGAGCTGTTTTTT
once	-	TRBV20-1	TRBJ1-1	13	CSAQEGPADEAFF	TGCAGTGCCCAAGAGGGCCCTGCCGATGAAGCTTTCTTT
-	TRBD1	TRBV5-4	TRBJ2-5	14	CASSSGTGSKTQYF	TGTGCCAGCAGCTCCGGGACAGGGAGCAAGACCCAGTACTTC
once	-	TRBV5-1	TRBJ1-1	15	CASSSGMGGSTEAFF	TGCGCCAGCAGCTCCGGTATGGGGGGAAGCACTGAAGCTTTCTTT
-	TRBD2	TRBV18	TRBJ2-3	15	CASSPDGGATDTQYF	TGTGCCAGCTCACCAGACGGGGGGGCCACAGATACGCAGTATTTT
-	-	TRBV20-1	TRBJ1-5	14	CSARAAGGNQPQHF	TGCAGTGCTAGAGCAGCTGGCGGCAATCAGCCCCAGCATTTT
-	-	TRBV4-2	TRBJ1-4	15	CASSQEWGAEEKLFF	TGTGCCAGCAGCCAAGAATGGGGGGCTGAAGAAAAACTGTTTTTT
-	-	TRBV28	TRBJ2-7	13	CASRGILAYEQYF	TGTGCCAGCAGGGGAATACTAGCCTACGAGCAGTACTTC
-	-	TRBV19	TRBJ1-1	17	CASSILSGPGRNTEAFF	TGTGCCAGTAGTATTCTATCGGGACCTGGGCGGAACACTGAAGCTTTCTTT
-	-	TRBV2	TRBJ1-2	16	CASSEALTAVTYGYTF	TGTGCCAGCAGTGAAGCGCTTACGGCTGTTACCTATGGCTACACCTTC
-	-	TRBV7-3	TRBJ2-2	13	CASSLIGTGELFF	TGTGCCAGCAGCTTAATAGGGACCGGGGAGCTGTTTTTT
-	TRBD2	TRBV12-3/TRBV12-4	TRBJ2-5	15	CASSFSAGGRETQYF	TGTGCCAGCAGTTTTTCGGCGGGAGGTAGGGAGACCCAGTACTTC
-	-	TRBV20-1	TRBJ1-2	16	CSAGQPTRALNYGYTF	TGCAGTGCCGGACAGCCTACAAGGGCTTTGAACTATGGCTACACCTTC
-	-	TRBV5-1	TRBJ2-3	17	CASSLAAGGTRTDTQYF	TGCGCCAGCAGCTTGGCCGCGGGCGGGACACGAACAGATACGCAGTATTTT
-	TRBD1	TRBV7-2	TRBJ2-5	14	CASSPQQGQETQYF	TGTGCCAGCAGCCCCCAACAGGGGCAAGAGACCCAGTACTTC
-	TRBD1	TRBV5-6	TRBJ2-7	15	CASSSRQGWSYEQYF	TGTGCCAGCAGCTCCCGACAGGGGTGGTCCTACGAGCAGTACTTC
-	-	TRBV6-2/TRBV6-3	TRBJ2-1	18	CASSPPGVWSSSYNEQFF	TGTGCCAGCAGTCCCCCGGGGGTTTGGTCGAGCTCCTACAATGAGCAGTTCTTC
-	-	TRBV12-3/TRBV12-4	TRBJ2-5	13	CASTVWDQETQYF	TGTGCCAGCACCGTCTGGGACCAAGAGACCCAGTACTTC
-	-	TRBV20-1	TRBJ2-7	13	CSASQGLYYEQYF	TGCAGTGCTAGTCAGGGCCTTTACTACGAGCAGTACTTC
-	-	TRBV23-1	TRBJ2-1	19	CASSQSRLRRDRSYNEQFF	TGCGCCAGCAGTCAATCCCGGCTCAGGCGGGACAGATCCTACAATGAGCAGTTCTTC
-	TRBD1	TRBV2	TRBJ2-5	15	CASSEQGESGETQYF	TGTGCCAGCAGTGAACAGGGGGAAAGTGGGGAGACCCAGTACTTC
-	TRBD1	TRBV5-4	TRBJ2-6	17	CASSLAPGGAGANVLTF	TGTGCCAGCAGCTTGGCCCCAGGGGGCGCCGGGGCCAACGTCCTGACTTTC
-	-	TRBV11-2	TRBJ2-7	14	CASSLSGIPYEQYF	TGTGCCAGCAGCTTATCAGGGATTCCCTACGAGCAGTACTTC